Following are 18 T cell receptor beta chains from one sample sequenced in a study of low-dose radiotherapy and immunotherapy resistance in tumors. With TRAV- and TRBV-specific primers, first-strand cDNA was made, covering the alpha and beta chains. The TCRs were subjected to amplification over around 19 PCR cycles employing a constant-region primer in conjunction with a V-primer adapter. TCRdb re-derived calls from the reads in MiXCR, one entry per CDR3 protein. The data contain around 65,000 distinct CDR3 sequences, roughly 29% of them singletons. Time point: before trial treatment. Here the sequenced sample was PBMCs, taken before treatment. The receptors were gathered from a male donor with rectosigmoid adenocarcinoma.

V and J are TRBV20-1 and TRBJ2-7; the match to TRBD2 covers 9 bases. This CDR3 is built from 14 residues. Per germline, CDR1 DFQATT and CDR2 SNEGSKA (reference sequence). Unmatched junction bases numbered 8, after V lost 5 bases and J lost 3 bases. This chain's CDR3 is CSASVTSGFYEQYF. In DNA, the CDR3 is TGCAGTGCTTCAGTGACTAGCGGCTTCTACGAGCAGTACTTC.

This clonotype was observed many times. The V and J genes are TRBV4-3 and TRBJ2-2; D uncertain. There are 13 residues in the CDR3. The germline V gene has CDR1 LGHNA and CDR2 YSLEER. V dropped 0 bases and J dropped 6 bases, with 5 bases sitting between them. This CDR3 reads CASSQDRAGELFF. For the CDR3, the DNA is TGCGCCAGCAGCCAAGATCGTGCCGGGGAGCTGTTTTTT.

Ten or more counts support this clonotype. The V and J genes are TRBV2 and TRBJ1-2, with 7 nucleotides matching TRBD1. The CDR3 totals 12 residues. CDR1 is SNHLY, CDR2 FYNNEI, per germline. V shed 4 bases, J shed 10 bases, and the junction held 6 bases outside the gene matches. DNA of the CDR3: TGTGCCAGCAGTGGTCAGGGGGACGACTACACCTTC. Translated, it gives CASSGQGDDYTF.

The chain uses TRBV11-2 and TRBJ2-7; 8 bases are shared with TRBD2. The germline V gene has CDR1 SGHAT and CDR2 FQNNGV. This CDR3 spans 16 amino acids. Germline trimming cut 4 bases from V and 4 bases from J; bases unmatched to any gene: 12. As DNA, the CDR3 is TGTGCCAGCAGCTCGTTCCGGGGGGGGCCGGGGTACGAGCAGTACTTC. It codes for CASSSFRGGPGYEQYF. The variable domain in full, with the rest retrieved from reference TRBV11-2 and TRBJ2-7, is EAGVAQSPRYKIIEKRQSVAFWCNPISGHATLYWYQQILGQGPKLLIQFQNNGVVDDSQLPKDRFSAERLKGVDSTLKIQPAKLEDSAVYLCASSSFRGGPGYEQYFGPGTRLTVT.

There are many counts of this clonotype. V is TRBV20-1 and J is TRBJ1-1; TRBD1 agrees at 8 bases. CDR3 size: 19 residues. CDR1 DFQATT and CDR2 SNEGSKA come from the germline V gene (reference sequence). V trimming: 3 bases; J trimming: 8 bases; junction bases outside the gene matches: 26. DNA of the CDR3: TGCAGTGCTAGGGACAGGGAGAAAAAGCGGCGATCTCCGATTATAGAAGCTTTCTTT. Residues: CSARDREKKRRSPIIEAFF.

Ten or more counts support this clonotype. The CDR3 coding sequence is TGTGCCAGCAGACAACACGCGATACAGGCGGCCCGCGATACGCAGTATTTT. Its translation: CASRQHAIQAARDTQYF. V is TRBV6-6 and J is TRBJ2-3, with TRBD1 as a possible D gene (5 bases). V was clipped by 6 bases and J by 6 bases, with 25 bases between them. Germline V gene sequence: CDR1 MNHNY, CDR2 SVGAGI (reference sequence). The CDR3 contains 17 residues.

This clonotype was seen at least ten times. This chain connects TRBV3-1 to TRBJ2-7, with 15 nucleotides matching TRBD2. The V gene's germline CDR1 is LGHDT and CDR2 YNNKEL (reference sequence). This CDR3 spans 17 amino acids. The ends lost 4 bases at V and 4 bases at J; junction bases unmatched: 8. Written as DNA, the CDR3 is TGTGCCAGCAGCCGCTCCGGGACTAGCGGGGGGTTATACGAGCAGTACTTC. This gives the protein CASSRSGTSGGLYEQYF.

This clonotype appeared many times. The J gene is TRBJ2-4, the V gene TRBV5-6; no clear D. V lost 5 bases and J lost 0, with 6 bases in between. Germline CDR1 reads SGHDT; CDR2 reads YYEEEE. This CDR3 region has 13 residues. The CDR3 protein is CASSSIAKNIQYF. CDR3 DNA: TGTGCCAGCAGTTCGATAGCCAAAAACATTCAGTACTTC.

Many counts were recorded for this clonotype. The CDR3 DNA reads as TGTGCCAGCAGTTCCATTACCGGGGGACATTTT. This translates into CASSSITGGHF. This rearrangement joins TRBV28 to TRBJ1-5; possible D gene TRBD1, 5 bases. V was cut by 4 bases and J by 16 bases, with 14 bases left in between. The CDR3 totals 11 residues. Germline V gene data show CDR1 as MDHEN and CDR2 as SYDVKM.

This clonotype was observed at least ten times. The rearrangement joins TRBV6-2 or TRBV6-3 to TRBJ2-1; possibly TRBD2 for D (5 bases). V was clipped by 4 bases and J by 1 base, with 11 bases between them. Germline loops: CDR1 MNHEY, CDR2 SVGEGT. CDR3 length: 15 amino acids. CDR3 bases: TGTGCCAGCAGTTTCGGGAACCCTTCCTACAATGAGCAGTTCTTC. This encodes CASSFGNPSYNEQFF.

This clonotype was detected many times. The chain links TRBV6-2 or TRBV6-3 to TRBJ2-1; D unclear. In germline, CDR1 is MNHEY, CDR2 SVGEGT. Trimming left V 6 bases short and J 7 bases short, with 7 bases between. This CDR3 contains 11 residues. CDR3 nucleotides: TGTGCCAGCAGGGTCGGAAATGAGCAGTTCTTC. Translation gives CASRVGNEQFF.

The chain links TRBV12-3 or TRBV12-4 to TRBJ2-3; weak D call: TRBD2 (6 bases). The CDR3 has 15 amino acids. V gave up 3 bases and J gave up 1 base, with 11 bases separating them. The DNA for the CDR3 is TGTGCCAGCAGTTTCCAGGGACTTGGCACAGATACGCAGTATTTT. Its translation is CASSFQGLGTDTQYF.

This clonotype has ten or more counts. The chain joins TRBV9 to TRBJ2-5; 7 bases match TRBD1. CDR1 and CDR2 from the germline V gene are SGDLS and YYNGEE. CDR3 length equals 15 residues. With 4 bases clipped from V and 2 bases from J, the junction kept 8 bases outside the gene matches. CDR3 loop: CASSKNWGQQETQYF. CDR3 nucleotide sequence: TGTGCCAGCAGCAAGAATTGGGGACAGCAAGAGACCCAGTACTTC.

Notes on this clonotype: A far larger clone is one nucleotide away, so this likely arose from a read error. The genes are TRBV7-9 and TRBJ2-7; 7 nucleotides align to TRBD2. V lost 2 bases, J lost 7 bases, and 11 bases stayed unmatched. There are 15 residues in the CDR3. Germline CDR1 reads SEHNR; CDR2 reads FQNEAQ (reference sequence). The DNA of the CDR3 is TGTGCCAGCAGCTTACTGTCGGGAGGCTACAATGAGCAGTACTTC. The encoded protein is CASSLLSGGYNEQYF. Variable domain in full (rest from reference TRBV7-9 and TRBJ2-7): DTGVSQNPRHKITKRGQNVTFRCDPISEHNRLYWYRQTLGQGPEFLTYFQNEAQLEKSRLLSDRFSAERPKGSFSTLEIQRTEQGDSAMYLCASSLLSGGYNEQYFGPGTRLTVT.

This clonotype showed up many times. The junction and the germline gene differ at one end; a read error may be behind it. The chain carries TRBV2 and TRBJ2-5; 7 bases agree with TRBD1. In germline, CDR1 is SNHLY, CDR2 FYNNEI. The CDR3 has 14 residues. The CDR3 DNA reads TGTGCCAGCAGGGAAGACAGGGTTGGGGAGACCCAGTACTTC. Protein sequence: CASREDRVGETQYF.

This clonotype was found many times. The V gene is TRBV28, the J gene TRBJ2-7, with 8 bases fitting TRBD2. V lost 4 bases and J lost 5; bases outside the gene matches: 7. The CDR3 loop spans 14 amino acids. Germline assignment: CDR1 MDHEN and CDR2 SYDVKM. DNA for the CDR3: TGTGCCAGCAGTTCTGGACTAGCTGAGGACGAGCAGTACTTC. Protein product: CASSSGLAEDEQYF. Full variable domain (outside the CDR3, taken from reference TRBV28 and TRBJ2-7): DVKVTQSSRYLVKRTGEKVFLECVQDMDHENMFWYRQDPGLGLRLIYFSYDVKMKEKGDIPEGYSVSREKKERFSLILESASTNQTSMYLCASSSGLAEDEQYFGPGTRLTVT.

There are many counts of this clonotype. V and J are TRBV4-1 and TRBJ2-5, with TRBD1 matching 7 bases. The germline V gene has CDR1 MGHRA and CDR2 YSYEKL. The CDR3 has 15 residues. The ends lost 3 bases at V and 2 bases at J; junction bases unmatched: 6. DNA for the CDR3: TGCGCCAGCAGCCACCCCGGACAGGCTCAAGAGACCCAGTACTTC. Protein sequence: CASSHPGQAQETQYF.

The chain joins TRBV6-8 to TRBJ2-3; D unresolved. The CDR3 has 14 residues. Trimming removed 2 bases from V and 2 bases from J, with 8 bases in between. The germline V gene encodes CDR1 MNHGY and CDR2 SAAAGT. CDR3 sequence (DNA): TGTGCCAGCAGTTACGGCCAGGACACAGATACGCAGTATTTT. This codes for CASSYGQDTDTQYF.